The T cell receptor (beta chain) described here comes from a study of PD-1 blockade in mismatch repair-deficient tumors. As for the study in general: Patients had over ten mismatch repair-deficient cancer types and were previously treated and progressing. Study-level findings and limits: Rapid post-treatment expansion, then contraction, generally preceding radiologic response, marked tumor-resident clones.

The CDR3 runs to 15 residues. Germline V gene sequence: CDR1 SGHDN, CDR2 FVKESK. V dropped 1 base and J dropped 7 bases, with 14 bases sitting between them. PCR or immunohistochemistry showed mismatch repair deficiency in every enrolled patient. TCR sequencing covered a few patients who responded to pembrolizumab. Concerning this clone itself: Its antigen is unidentified.

Using immunoSEQ multiplex PCR, the repertoire was profiled, and TCRdb retains in-frame clones only, with some absent. In the table there are around 62,000 clones, approximately 80% of which are singletons. The receptor comes from an adult with mismatch repair-deficient cancer. Sequenced material: peripheral blood, taken 2 weeks after starting pembrolizumab. The gene calls are TRBV14 and TRBJ2-1; D gene ambiguous. DNA of the CDR3: TGTGCCAGCAGCCAAGTAAGGACCTCGAGGAATGAGCAGTTCTTC. Residues: CASSQVRTSRNEQFF.